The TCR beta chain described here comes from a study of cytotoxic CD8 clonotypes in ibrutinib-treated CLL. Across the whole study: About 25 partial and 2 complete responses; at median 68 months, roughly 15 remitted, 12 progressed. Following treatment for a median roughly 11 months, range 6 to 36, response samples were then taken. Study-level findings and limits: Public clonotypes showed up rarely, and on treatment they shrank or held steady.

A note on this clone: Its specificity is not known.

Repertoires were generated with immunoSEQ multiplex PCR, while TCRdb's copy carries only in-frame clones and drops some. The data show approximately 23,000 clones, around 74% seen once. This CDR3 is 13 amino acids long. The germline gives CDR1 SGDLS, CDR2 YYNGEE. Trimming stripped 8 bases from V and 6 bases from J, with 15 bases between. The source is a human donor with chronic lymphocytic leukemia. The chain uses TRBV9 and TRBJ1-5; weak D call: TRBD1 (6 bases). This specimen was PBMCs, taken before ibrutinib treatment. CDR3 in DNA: TGTGCCAGTTCACAGGGTTCGACTCAGCCCCAGCATTTT. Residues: CASSQGSTQPQHF.